These 4 T cell receptor beta chains were all obtained from the same sample, sequenced in a study of blood T cell repertoires in COVID-19. Data came from immunoSEQ multiplex PCR; TCRdb stores just in-frame clones and leaves some out. This table has 250,000 to 350,000 clones, 89% appearing once. Sequences were obtained from peripheral blood. Receptor source: a man between 18 and 29 years old who had recovered from COVID-19.

The V gene is TRBV9, the J gene TRBJ2-2, with 9 bases aligning to TRBD2. Germline V lookup: CDR1 SGDLS, CDR2 YYNGEE. The trim removed 0 bases at V and 3 bases at J, leaving 6 bases unmatched. The CDR3 covers 17 residues. Here the CDR3 DNA reads TGTGCCAGCAGCGTAGAAAGACTAGCGGATTACACCGGGGAGCTGTTTTTT. This gives the protein CASSVERLADYTGELFF.

This chain links TRBV2 with TRBJ2-7; a weak D match, TRBD2 (5 bases). The CDR3 contains 12 residues. The V end was cut by 7 bases, the J end by 7 bases, with 14 bases between. Germline lookup yields CDR1 SNHLY and CDR2 FYNNEI. The chain's CDR3 is CASTAGVGEQYF. CDR3 in DNA: TGTGCCAGCACCGCGGGCGTGGGGGAGCAGTACTTC.

The chain is built from TRBV2 and TRBJ2-5; 7 bases line up with TRBD2. Per the germline V gene, CDR1 is SNHLY and CDR2 is FYNNEI. The CDR3 has 15 residues. The ends lost 4 bases at V and 5 bases at J; junction bases unmatched: 10. The CDR3 loop is CASSGTSAARETQYF. The CDR3 DNA reads TGTGCCAGCAGTGGCACTAGCGCCGCCAGGGAGACCCAGTACTTC.

V and J are TRBV5-5 and TRBJ2-7; 7 bases map to TRBD1. Trimming removed 4 bases from V and 1 base from J; junction bases left unmatched: 11. The CDR3 sequence is 16 residues long. Looked up from germline, CDR1 is SGHKS and CDR2 is YYEKEE (reference sequence). The DNA for the CDR3 is TGTGCCAGCAGCGCCCACAGGGGCCATACTTCCTACGAGCAGTACTTC. Protein sequence: CASSAHRGHTSYEQYF. Based on the CDR3 plus reference TRBV5-5 and TRBJ2-7, the full variable domain is DAGVTQSPTHLIKTRGQQVTLRCSPISGHKSVSWYQQVLGQGPQFIFQYYEKEERGRGNFPDRFSARQFPNYSSELNVNALLLGDSALYLCASSAHRGHTSYEQYFGPGTRLTVT.